This section outlines one T cell receptor (beta chain) sequence together with its context. The antigen is not known. Method: immunoSEQ multiplex PCR; TCRdb's copy keeps in-frame clones and lacks some. Of about 320,000 clones listed, roughly 90% are singletons. The CDR3 is 15 amino acids. V trimming: 2 bases; J trimming: 0 bases; junction bases outside the gene matches: 3. CDR1 SGHVS and CDR2 FNYEAQ come from the germline V gene. This record comes from a study of Ad26.COV2.S vaccination and SARS-CoV-2 variants. The treatment: some 20 received Ad26.COV2.S at low or high dose, single or two shots; five or six received placebo; per-sample allocation not given. Day 63 after the first injection of vaccine or placebo was the sampling time. Notes on the study in general: Vaccine recipients had higher spike-specific TCR breadth than placebo recipients. The TCR breadth and depth analyses may have produced an underestimate of total T cell responses.

Material: peripheral blood, obtained in a trial of Ad26.COV2.S vaccine versus placebo. This rearrangement joins TRBV7-6 to TRBJ1-2; 7 bases are a match to TRBD1. This TCR was sampled from a person between 18 and 65 years old who received the Ad26.COV2.S COVID-19 vaccine or a placebo. The CDR3 region is CASSLSTGPNYGYTF. CDR3 nucleotide sequence: TGTGCCAGCAGCTTATCGACAGGGCCTAACTATGGCTACACCTTC.